Listed here is a single T cell receptor beta chain. The source of the sample is a study of blood T cell repertoires in COVID-19. As for the study in general: Both acute and convalescent COVID-19 samples were obtained from the United States, Italy and Spain. In each case, the material was cDNA or gDNA derived from T cells, B-cell-depleted T cells, or PBMCs.

Seattle participants joined during active infection and were tracked over time. The authors' processing: Scientists estimated how many nucleated cells there were by amplifying reference gene primers. The repertoire was sequenced with immunoSEQ multiplex PCR; TCRdb's copy has only in-frame clones and lacks some. The DNA gave D and trimming, while V, J and clone size come from that table. The sample holds approximately 25,000 clones, 70% to 90% seen once. Germline V CDR1 and CDR2: MNHEY, SMNVEV (reference sequence). Deletions cut 2 bases from V and 7 bases from J, with 12 bases between. The CDR3 is 14 residues long.

Sequenced material: peripheral blood. The J gene is TRBJ1-5, the V gene TRBV27, with D unresolved. The sequence was collected from a woman in her 70s with COVID-19, enrolled during active disease. The CDR3: CASSLIGAAQPQHF. The CDR3 nucleotides are TGTGCCAGCAGTTTAATCGGAGCCGCCCAGCCCCAGCATTTT.